There are a few counts of the clone carrying this TCR beta chain. The authors reverse transcribed all of the isolated RNA, so sequencing captured expressed TCRB transcripts. Method: immunoSEQ multiplex PCR; TCRdb's copy keeps in-frame clones and lacks some. Of hundreds of thousands of clones in the sample, about 16% are singletons; the top ten hold roughly 0.098%. The single heparinised draw taken from each donor contained about 100 mL of blood on average. Each of the CD4+ naive, central memory, regulatory and stem cell-like memory populations was sorted via CD45RO/CCR7/CD25/CD127/CD95/CD27. These data originate in a study of beta chain features in type 1 diabetes. Overall study: Sorted cell examination encompassed 85 million to 140 million cells across all samples.

There are 12 residues in the CDR3. Trimming pared 0 bases from V and 15 bases from J, leaving 15 bases between. Germline-derived CDR1 and CDR2 are GTSNPN and SVGIG (reference sequence). This chain links TRBV30 with TRBJ1-3, with TRBD1 as a possible D gene (6 bases). Sequenced: naive CD4+ T cells from blood. The clonotype was recovered from a man younger than 30 in good health. CDR3 amino acids: CAWSVPQGLRYF. The CDR3 DNA reads TGTGCCTGGAGTGTACCCCAGGGGCTTCGATATTTT. Complete variable domain (other parts from reference TRBV30 and TRBJ1-3): SQTIHQWPATLVQPVGSPLSLECTVEGTSNPNLYWYRQAAGRGLQLLFYSVGIGQISSEVPQNLSASRPQDRQFILSSKKLLLSDSGFYLCAWSVPQGLRYFGEGSWLTVV.